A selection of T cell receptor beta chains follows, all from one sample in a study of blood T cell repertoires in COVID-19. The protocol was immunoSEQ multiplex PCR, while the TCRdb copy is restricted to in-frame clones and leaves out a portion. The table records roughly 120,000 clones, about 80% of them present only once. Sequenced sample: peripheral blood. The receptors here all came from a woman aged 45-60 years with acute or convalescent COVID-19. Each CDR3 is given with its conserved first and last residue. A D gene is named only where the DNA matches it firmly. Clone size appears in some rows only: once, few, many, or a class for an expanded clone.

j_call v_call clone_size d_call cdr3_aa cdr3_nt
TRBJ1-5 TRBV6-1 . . CASSEAWGPNQPQHF TGTGCCAGCAGTGAAGCCTGGGGGCCCAATCAGCCCCAGCATTTT
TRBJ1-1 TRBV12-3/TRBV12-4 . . CASQRNMNTEAFF TGTGCCAGCCAGCGGAACATGAACACTGAAGCTTTCTTT
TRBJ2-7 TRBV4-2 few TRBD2 CASSQEGSGGAYEQYF TGTGCCAGCAGCCAAGAGGGAAGCGGGGGGGCCTACGAGCAGTACTTC
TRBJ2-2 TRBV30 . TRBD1 CAWSVTGARTGELFF TGTGCCTGGAGTGTAACAGGGGCACGGACCGGGGAGCTGTTTTTT
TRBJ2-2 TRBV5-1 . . CASSLRGENTGELFF TGCGCCAGCAGCTTGCGCGGGGAGAACACCGGGGAGCTGTTTTTT
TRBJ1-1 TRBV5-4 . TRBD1 CASMRDRSAAFF TGTGCCAGCATGAGGGACAGGTCCGCCGCTTTCTTT
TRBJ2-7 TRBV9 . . CASSATGYSRDEQYF TGTGCCAGCAGCGCCACAGGGTACAGCCGCGACGAGCAGTACTTC
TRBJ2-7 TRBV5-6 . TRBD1 CASTLGGQGDEQYF TGTGCCAGCACCCTTGGGGGACAGGGCGACGAGCAGTACTTC
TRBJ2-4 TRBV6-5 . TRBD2 CASNVSGRVGNIQYF TGTGCCAGCAACGTTAGCGGGAGGGTGGGGAACATTCAGTACTTC
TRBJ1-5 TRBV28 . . CASRLGGTNDQPQHF TGTGCCAGCAGGTTGGGGGGGACCAATGATCAGCCCCAGCATTTT
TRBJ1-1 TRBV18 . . CASSPLGGANEAFF TGTGCCAGCTCACCTCTCGGGGGGGCCAATGAAGCTTTCTTT
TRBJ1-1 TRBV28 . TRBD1 CASSPPGTGFVEAFF TGTGCCAGCAGTCCCCCCGGGACAGGGTTCGTCGAAGCTTTCTTT
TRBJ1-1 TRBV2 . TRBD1 CASSVTGPMNTEAFF TGTGCCAGCAGTGTGACAGGGCCTATGAACACTGAAGCTTTCTTT
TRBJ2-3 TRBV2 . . CASTPGLSTDTQYF TGTGCCAGCACTCCTGGACTTAGCACAGATACGCAGTATTTT
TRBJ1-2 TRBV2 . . CASGGHPATSGYTF TGTGCCTCGGGGGGACACCCTGCAACGAGCGGCTACACCTTC
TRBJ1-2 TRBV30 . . CAWSASRTANYGYTF TGTGCCTGGAGTGCGTCCCGGACAGCTAACTATGGCTACACCTTC
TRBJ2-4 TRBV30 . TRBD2 CASQVRGAGGNIQYF TGTGCCTCTCAAGTCCGGGGGGCGGGGGGAAACATTCAGTACTTC
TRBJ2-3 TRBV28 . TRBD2 CASSPPGGRSDTQYF TGTGCCAGCAGTCCCCCAGGCGGGAGATCAGATACGCAGTATTTT
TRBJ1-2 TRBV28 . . CASSFLPVRDNSGYTF TGTGCCAGCAGTTTCCTTCCAGTCCGGGACAACTCTGGCTACACCTTC
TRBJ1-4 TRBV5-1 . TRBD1 CASSVDRGFGKLFF TGCGCCAGCAGCGTAGACAGGGGCTTTGGAAAACTGTTTTTT
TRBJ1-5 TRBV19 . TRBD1 CASRSWTGEGQPQHF TGTGCCAGTCGCTCTTGGACAGGGGAGGGTCAGCCCCAGCATTTT
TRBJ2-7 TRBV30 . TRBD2 CAWSVFGLAGAYEQYF TGTGCCTGGAGTGTATTCGGCCTAGCGGGGGCCTACGAGCAGTACTTC
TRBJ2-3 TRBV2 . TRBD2 CASSYTGTSLGTQYF TGTGCCAGCAGTTACACCGGGACTAGTTTAGGGACGCAGTATTTT
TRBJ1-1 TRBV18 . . CASSLEGGGTEAFF TGTGCCAGCTCATTAGAAGGGGGGGGCACTGAAGCTTTCTTT